Presented here are 5 T cell receptor beta chains from one specimen sequenced in a study of early T cells in non-severe SARS-CoV-2 infection (dated by TCRdb to the early 2020s). The library was made by 5' RACE. The data were produced on a NextSeq 500. TCRdb handled the public reads itself, with Q25 trimming in fastp and clone calling in MiXCR, and kept productive beta chains. Entries that share a CDR3 protein sequence are merged under the most common genes and DNA. The sample has about 27,000 distinct CDR3 sequences on record, roughly 5.6% of them singletons. The ten largest clones take up roughly 1% of the sample. Sequencing was done on a sample of whole blood. These receptors were collected from an adult who was a healthcare worker with PCR-confirmed SARS-CoV-2 infection or an uninfected control (not recorded which).

This clonotype was observed at least ten times. This chain links TRBV28 with TRBJ2-1; the match to TRBD2 covers 10 bases. The germline V gene encodes CDR1 MDHEN and CDR2 SYDVKM. J gave up 5 bases and V 0 bases, and 4 bases lay outside the gene matches. This CDR3 is 16 amino acids long. For the CDR3, the DNA is TGTGCCAGCAGTTTATGGGGGACTAGCGAACACAATGAGCAGTTCTTC. Translating gives CASSLWGTSEHNEQFF.

This clonotype was counted at least ten times. The chain joins TRBV27 to TRBJ2-7, with 8 nucleotides matching TRBD2. This CDR3 comprises 13 residues. With V trimmed by 6 bases and J by 4 bases, 5 bases remained unmatched. Germline lookup yields CDR1 MNHEY and CDR2 SMNVEV (reference sequence). The CDR3 DNA follows: TGTGCCAGCAGCCGTCGCGGGGGGTACGAGCAGTACTTC. Translating it yields CASSRRGGYEQYF.

The V gene is TRBV11-2, the J gene TRBJ2-7; D gene uncertain. Trimming shortened V by 2 bases and J by 1 base, and 9 bases separated the two germline ends. CDR3 length: 14 amino acids. The germline V gene encodes CDR1 SGHAT and CDR2 FQNNGV. CDR3 DNA sequence: TGTGCCAGCAGCTTAAGGCAGCGATCCTACGAGCAGTACTTC. Encoded protein: CASSLRQRSYEQYF. Complete variable domain (other parts from reference TRBV11-2 and TRBJ2-7): EAGVAQSPRYKIIEKRQSVAFWCNPISGHATLYWYQQILGQGPKLLIQFQNNGVVDDSQLPKDRFSAERLKGVDSTLKIQPAKLEDSAVYLCASSLRQRSYEQYFGPGTRLTVT.

The chain has TRBV29-1 and TRBJ2-2; maybe TRBD1 (6 bases). The CDR3 runs 12 residues. CDR1 and CDR2 from the germline V gene are SQVTM and ANQGSEA. Trimming pared 1 base from V and 6 bases from J, leaving 6 bases between. CDR3 in DNA: TGCAGCGTTGAAGCAGGGGCCGGGGAGCTGTTTTTT. Translating it yields CSVEAGAGELFF.

This CDR3 reads CASSTPGAGGDTQYF. DNA for the CDR3: TGTGCCAGTAGTACCCCGGGAGCGGGAGGAGATACGCAGTATTTT. The chain is built from TRBV19 and TRBJ2-3; 9 bases are shared with TRBD2. The CDR3 consists of 15 residues. Looked up from germline, CDR1 is LNHDA and CDR2 is SQIVND (reference sequence). With V trimmed by 4 bases and J by 5 bases, 7 bases remained unmatched.